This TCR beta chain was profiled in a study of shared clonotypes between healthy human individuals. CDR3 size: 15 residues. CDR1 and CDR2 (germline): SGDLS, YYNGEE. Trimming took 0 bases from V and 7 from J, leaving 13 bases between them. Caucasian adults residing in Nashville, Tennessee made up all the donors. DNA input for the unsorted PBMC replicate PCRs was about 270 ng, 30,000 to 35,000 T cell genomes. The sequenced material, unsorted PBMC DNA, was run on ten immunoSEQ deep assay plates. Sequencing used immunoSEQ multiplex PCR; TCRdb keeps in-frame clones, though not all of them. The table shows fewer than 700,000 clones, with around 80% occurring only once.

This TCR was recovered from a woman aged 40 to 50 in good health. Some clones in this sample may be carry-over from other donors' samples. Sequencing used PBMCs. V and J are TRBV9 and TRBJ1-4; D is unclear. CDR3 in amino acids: CASSVGDSLIEKLFF. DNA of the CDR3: TGTGCCAGCAGCGTAGGGGATAGCCTGATTGAAAAACTGTTTTTT.